This TCR beta chain was captured in a study of long-term antiretroviral therapy in people with HIV. Overall study: Sampling started about a decade before the 2015 immediate-ART recommendation.

Broader study findings: Clones that expanded before ART (that is, prior to treatment) dominated the repertoire at all time points. Controls showed broader CDR3 length ranges than did the HIV repertoires.

CDR1 is MNHNS and CDR2 is SASEGT in the germline V gene. V trimming: 7 bases; J trimming: 0 bases; junction bases outside the gene matches: 3. This CDR3 has 14 amino acids. An immunoSEQ assay, version v3.0, was performed at survey level. Only in-frame clones appear in the TCRdb table, and some are missing; sequencing was by immunoSEQ multiplex PCR. The table shows some 40,000 clones, with more than 80% occurring only once. As for this clone: Its antigen is undetermined.

The material sequenced was unsorted PBMCs, taken 3.1 years after starting antiretroviral therapy. The V and J genes are TRBV6-1 and TRBJ2-7; 10 positions match TRBD1. This clonotype originated in a woman between 50 and 59 years old with HIV. Here the CDR3 DNA reads TGTGCCAGCAACGACAGGGGGCTCTCCTACGAGCAGTACTTC. Residues: CASNDRGLSYEQYF.